The TCR beta chain described here comes from a study of beta chain features in type 1 diabetes. Reverse transcribing all isolated RNA meant expressed TCRB transcripts were sequenced. Repertoires were generated with immunoSEQ multiplex PCR, while TCRdb's copy carries only in-frame clones and drops some. The repertoire holds hundreds of thousands of clones, 11% seen once, with over 0.04% in the top ten. Germline values: CDR1 SGHTA, CDR2 FQGNSA. This CDR3 region has 12 residues. Trimming stripped 2 bases from V and 5 bases from J, with 6 bases between. The sample comprised naive CD4+ T cells from blood. The chain is built from TRBV7-2 and TRBJ1-2; D ambiguous. The clonotype originates from a woman younger than 30 in good health. CDR3 residues: CASSLRRYGYTF. In DNA, the CDR3 is TGTGCCAGCAGCTTACGCCGATATGGCTACACCTTC.